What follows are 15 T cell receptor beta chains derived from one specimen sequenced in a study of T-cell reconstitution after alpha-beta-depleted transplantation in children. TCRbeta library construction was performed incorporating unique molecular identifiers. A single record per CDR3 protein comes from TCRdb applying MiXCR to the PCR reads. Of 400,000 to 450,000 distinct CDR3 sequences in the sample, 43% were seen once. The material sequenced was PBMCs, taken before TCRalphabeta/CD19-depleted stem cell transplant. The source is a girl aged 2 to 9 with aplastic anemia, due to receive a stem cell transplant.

CDR3 sequence: CSVEDLTSGDNEQFF. The DNA of the CDR3 is TGCAGCGTTGAAGATCTCACTAGCGGCGACAATGAGCAGTTCTTC. The V call is TRBV29-1, the J call TRBJ2-1; 8 nucleotides agree with TRBD2. Germline V gene sequence: CDR1 SQVTM, CDR2 ANQGSEA. The CDR3 consists of 15 residues. With V trimmed by 0 bases and J by 5 bases, 6 bases remained unmatched.

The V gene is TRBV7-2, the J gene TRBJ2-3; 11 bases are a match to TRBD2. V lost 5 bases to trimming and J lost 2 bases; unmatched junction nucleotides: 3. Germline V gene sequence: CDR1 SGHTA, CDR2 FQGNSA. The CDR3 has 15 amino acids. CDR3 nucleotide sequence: TGTGCCAGCAGCCTGACTAGCGGGGTCACAGATACGCAGTATTTT. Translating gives CASSLTSGVTDTQYF.

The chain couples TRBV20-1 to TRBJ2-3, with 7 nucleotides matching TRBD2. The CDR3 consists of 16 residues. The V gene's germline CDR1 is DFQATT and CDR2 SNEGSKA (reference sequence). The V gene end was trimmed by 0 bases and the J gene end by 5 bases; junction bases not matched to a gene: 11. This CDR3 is CSARETEWEGGDTQYF. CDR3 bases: TGCAGTGCTAGAGAGACGGAGTGGGAGGGCGGAGATACGCAGTATTTT.

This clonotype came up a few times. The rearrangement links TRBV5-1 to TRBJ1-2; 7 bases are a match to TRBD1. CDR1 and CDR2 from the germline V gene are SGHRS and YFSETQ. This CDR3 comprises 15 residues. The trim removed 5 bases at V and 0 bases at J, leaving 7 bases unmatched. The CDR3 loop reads CASSTSGTANYGYTF. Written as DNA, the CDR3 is TGCGCCAGCAGTACGTCCGGGACAGCTAACTATGGCTACACCTTC. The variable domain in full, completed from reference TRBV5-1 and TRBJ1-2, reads KAGVTQTPRYLIKTRGQQVTLSCSPISGHRSVSWYQQTPGQGLQFLFEYFSETQRNKGNFPGRFSGRQFSNSRSEMNVSTLELGDSALYLCASSTSGTANYGYTFGSGTRLTVV.

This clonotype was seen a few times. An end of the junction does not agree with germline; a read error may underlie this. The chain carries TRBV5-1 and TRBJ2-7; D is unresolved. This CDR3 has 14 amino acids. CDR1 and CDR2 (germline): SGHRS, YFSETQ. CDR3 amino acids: CSSSLEPGLGEQYF. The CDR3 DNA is TGCTCCAGCAGCTTGGAACCCGGGTTGGGCGAGCAGTACTTC. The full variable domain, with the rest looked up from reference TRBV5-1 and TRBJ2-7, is KAGVTQTPRYLIKTRGQQVTLSCSPISGHRSVSWYQQTPGQGLQFLFEYFSETQRNKGNFPGRFSGRQFSNSRSEMNVSTLELGDSALYLCSSSLEPGLGEQYFGPGTRLTVT.

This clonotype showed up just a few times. The CDR3 sequence: CASSLGAGGPYNEQFF. CDR3 in DNA: TGTGCCAGCAGTTTAGGGGCGGGAGGGCCCTACAATGAGCAGTTCTTC. This chain uses TRBV27 with TRBJ2-1; 9 bases map to TRBD2. The V gene's germline CDR1 is MNHEY and CDR2 SMNVEV (reference sequence). The length of the CDR3 is 16 residues. The V and J ends lost 2 bases and 2 bases, in that order; junction bases with no gene match: 4.

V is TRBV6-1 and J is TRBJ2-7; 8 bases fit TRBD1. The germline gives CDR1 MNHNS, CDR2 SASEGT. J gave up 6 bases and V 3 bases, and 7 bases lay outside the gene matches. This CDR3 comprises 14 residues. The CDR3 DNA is TGTGCCAGCAGTGACAGGGGGCGACTTGGCGAGCAGTACTTC. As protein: CASSDRGRLGEQYF.

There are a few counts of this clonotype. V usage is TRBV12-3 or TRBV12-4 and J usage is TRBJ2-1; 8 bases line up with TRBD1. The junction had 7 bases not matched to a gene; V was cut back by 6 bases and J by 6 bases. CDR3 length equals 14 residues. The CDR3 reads CASRPGQVGNEQFF. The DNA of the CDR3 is TGTGCCAGCAGACCGGGACAGGTAGGCAATGAGCAGTTCTTC.

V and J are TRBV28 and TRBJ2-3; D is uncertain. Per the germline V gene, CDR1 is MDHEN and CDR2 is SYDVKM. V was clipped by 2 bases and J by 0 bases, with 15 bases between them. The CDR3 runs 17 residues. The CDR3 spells CASSLLPQDPSTDTQYF. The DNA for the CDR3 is TGTGCCAGCAGTTTACTCCCCCAGGACCCTAGCACAGATACGCAGTATTTT. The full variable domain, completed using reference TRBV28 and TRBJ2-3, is DVKVTQSSRYLVKRTGEKVFLECVQDMDHENMFWYRQDPGLGLRLIYFSYDVKMKEKGDIPEGYSVSREKKERFSLILESASTNQTSMYLCASSLLPQDPSTDTQYFGPGTRLTVL.

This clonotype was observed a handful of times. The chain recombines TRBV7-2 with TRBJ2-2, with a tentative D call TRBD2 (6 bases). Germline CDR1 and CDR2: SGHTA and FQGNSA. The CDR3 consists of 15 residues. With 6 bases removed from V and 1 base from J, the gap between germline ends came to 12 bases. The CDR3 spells CASREGTGNTGELFF. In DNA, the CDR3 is TGTGCCAGCAGGGAGGGGACGGGGAACACCGGGGAGCTGTTTTTT. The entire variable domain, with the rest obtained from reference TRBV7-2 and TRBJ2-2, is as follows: GAGVSQSPSNKVTEKGKDVELRCDPISGHTALYWYRQSLGQGLEFLIYFQGNSAPDKSGLPSDRFSAERTGGSVSTLTIQRTQQEDSAVYLCASREGTGNTGELFFGEGSRLTVL.

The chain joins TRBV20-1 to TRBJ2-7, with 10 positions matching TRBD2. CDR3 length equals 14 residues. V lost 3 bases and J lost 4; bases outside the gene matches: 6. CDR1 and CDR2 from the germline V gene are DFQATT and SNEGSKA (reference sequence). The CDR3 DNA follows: TGCAGTGCTAGTGGGGCTAGCGGGAGTTACGAGCAGTACTTC. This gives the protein CSASGASGSYEQYF.

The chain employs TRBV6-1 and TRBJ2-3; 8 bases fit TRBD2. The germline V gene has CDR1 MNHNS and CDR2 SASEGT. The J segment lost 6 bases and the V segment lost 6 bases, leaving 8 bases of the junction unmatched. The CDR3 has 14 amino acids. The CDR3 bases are TGTGCCAGCAGAGTGAGCGGGAGTGGCGATACGCAGTATTTT. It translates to CASRVSGSGDTQYF.

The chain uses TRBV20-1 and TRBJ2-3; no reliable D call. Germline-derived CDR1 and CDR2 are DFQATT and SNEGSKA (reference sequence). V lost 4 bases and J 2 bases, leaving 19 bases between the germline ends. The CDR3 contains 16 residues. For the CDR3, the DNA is TGCAGTGCTACCTTAACCGGCGGCCCCAACACAGATACGCAGTATTTT. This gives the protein CSATLTGGPNTDTQYF.

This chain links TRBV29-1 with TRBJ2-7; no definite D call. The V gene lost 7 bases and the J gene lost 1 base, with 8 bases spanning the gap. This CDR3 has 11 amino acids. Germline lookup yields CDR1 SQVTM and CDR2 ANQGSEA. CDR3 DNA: TGCAGCGCTCAGGATTCCTACGAGCAGTACTTC. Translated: CSAQDSYEQYF.

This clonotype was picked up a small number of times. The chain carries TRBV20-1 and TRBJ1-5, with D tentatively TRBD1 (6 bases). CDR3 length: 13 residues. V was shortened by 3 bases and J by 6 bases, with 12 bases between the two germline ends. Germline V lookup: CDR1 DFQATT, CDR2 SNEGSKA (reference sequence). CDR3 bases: TGCAGTGCTAGTACACAGGGAACTCAGCCCCAGCATTTT. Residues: CSASTQGTQPQHF.